The rows below give T cell receptor beta chains drawn from one sample of a study of cytomegalovirus exposure and HLA in healthy donors. Sequencing used immunoSEQ multiplex PCR; TCRdb keeps in-frame clones, though not all of them. The sample totals roughly 190,000 clones. The sequenced material came from PBMCs. Source of these receptors: a man aged 25-45 years in good health and CMV-seronegative. The CDR3 runs from the conserved cysteine through the conserved F or W. A D gene is named only where the DNA matches it firmly.

>TRBD2|TRBJ2-3|TRBV30
TGTGCCTGGAGCCGAAGACTAGCGGGGAACACAGATACGCAGTATTTT
CAWSRRLAGNTDTQYF
>TRBD2|TRBJ2-7|TRBV19
TGTGCCAGTAGTCAAGGACTAGCGGGGGGTTTAATCTACGAGCAGTACTTC
CASSQGLAGGLIYEQYF
>NA|TRBJ1-2|TRBV20-1
TGCAGTGCTTCTTCGAGCGGCTACACCTTC
CSASSSGYTF
>TRBD2|TRBJ2-7|TRBV10-3
TGTGCCATCAGGGGGGTGGGACTACCCTACGAGCAGTACTTC
CAIRGVGLPYEQYF
>TRBD1|TRBJ1-6|TRBV13
TGTGCCAGCACCAAGAAAGTGACAGGGAGTAATTCACCCCTCCACTTT
CASTKKVTGSNSPLHF
>NA|TRBJ1-2|TRBV18
TGTGCCAGCTCACGGGGAGCCGCGGACTATGGCTACACCTTC
CASSRGAADYGYTF
>TRBD2|TRBJ2-1|TRBV27
TGTGCCAGCAGAACGAGCGGGAGGGCCTCCTACAATGAGCAGTTCTTC
CASRTSGRASYNEQFF
>TRBD1|TRBJ2-5|TRBV4-3
TGCGCCAGCAGCCACCTACAGGGGCTCGGAGAGACCCAGTACTTC
CASSHLQGLGETQYF
>TRBD2|TRBJ2-3|TRBV4-2
TGTGCCAGCAGCCAAGACTTCGGACTAGCGGGAGGGGTTGTATTAGATACGCAGTATTTT
CASSQDFGLAGGVVLDTQYF
>TRBD2|TRBJ2-3|TRBV6-5
TGTGCCAGCAGTTACTCGGGGCTAGCGGGGGGGGGTACGCAGTATTTT
CASSYSGLAGGGTQYF
>NA|TRBJ1-2|TRBV11-1
TGTGCCAGCAGCCCCGGACAGAACTATGGCTACACCTTC
CASSPGQNYGYTF
>TRBD2|TRBJ2-1|TRBV13
TGTGCCAGCAGCTTAGATCTCGCGGGAGGATACAATGAGCAGTTCTTC
CASSLDLAGGYNEQFF
>NA|TRBJ2-2|TRBV9
TGTGCCAGCAGCGTAGTGCCGGGGACCGGGGAGCTGTTTTTT
CASSVVPGTGELFF
>NA|TRBJ2-6|TRBV13
TGTGCCAGCAGCTTATTGTCAGGTCCCCCCGGGGCCAACGTCCTGACTTTC
CASSLLSGPPGANVLTF
>NA|TRBJ1-5|TRBV5-1
TGCGCCAGCAGCTTGTCGTCTTATAGCAATCAGCCCCAGCATTTT
CASSLSSYSNQPQHF
>TRBD1|TRBJ2-1|TRBV10-2
TGCGCCAGCACCCCCGGGACAGCGCTAGGCAATGAGCAGTTCTTC
CASTPGTALGNEQFF
>NA|TRBJ2-3|TRBV10-3
TGTGCCATCACTGCAGGGGCCAGACAAGATACGCAGTATTTT
CAITAGARQDTQYF
>TRBD1|TRBJ1-1|TRBV4-2
TGTGCCAGCAGCCTTCAACCGGGACAGGCTGCTGAAGCTTTCTTT
CASSLQPGQAAEAFF
>TRBD1|TRBJ1-4|TRBV5-4
TGTGCCAGCAGACCCGGACAGGCAGCTAATGAAAAACTGTTTTTT
CASRPGQAANEKLFF
>NA|TRBJ2-5|TRBV5-1
TGCGCCAGCAGCTTGGCCGGGTTGAGAGGTCAGGAGACCCAGTACTTC
CASSLAGLRGQETQYF
>NA|TRBJ2-7|TRBV27
TGTGCCAGCAGTTTATGGCAGGGGATCTCCTACGAGCAGTACTTC
CASSLWQGISYEQYF
>NA|TRBJ1-2|TRBV18
TGTGCCAGCTCACCGTCGGACGGGAGAGACTATTACGAAACCTTC
CASSPSDGRDYYETF
>NA|TRBJ1-1|TRBV9
TGTGCCAGCGACCGACCGGGGGGGACTGAAGCTTTCTTT
CASDRPGGTEAFF
>NA|TRBJ1-2|TRBV29-1
TGCAGCGTCCTCCGGGGTAGCTATGGCTACACCTTC
CSVLRGSYGYTF
>NA|TRBJ2-7|TRBV7-8
TGTGCCAGCAGAATGGACAGCTACGAGCAGTACTTC
CASRMDSYEQYF
>NA|TRBJ1-2|TRBV6-1
TGTGCCAGCAGTACTACAGGCCCCTATGGCTACACCTTC
CASSTTGPYGYTF
>TRBD1|TRBJ1-4|TRBV7-8
TGTGCCAGCAGCTTAGCGGGGACAGGGGGGGGAGAAAAACTGTTTTTT
CASSLAGTGGGEKLFF
>TRBD2|TRBJ2-1|TRBV7-9
TGTGCCAGCAGCTTAGGACTAGCGTTGTATGAGCAGTTCTTC
CASSLGLALYEQFF
>NA|TRBJ2-7|TRBV6-5
TGTGCCAGCAGTTACTCTGCCAGGGCCTTCGGTTGGGAGCAGTACTTC
CASSYSARAFGWEQYF
>TRBD1|TRBJ1-3|TRBV11-3
TGTGCCAGCAGCGTCAGGGGGAGTGGAAACACCATATATTTT
CASSVRGSGNTIYF
>NA|TRBJ2-2|TRBV11-3
TGTGCCAGCAGCTTAAAGCCAGGGGTTGTAACCGGGGAGCTGTTTTTT
CASSLKPGVVTGELFF
>TRBD1|TRBJ1-4|TRBV6-6
TGTGCCAGCAGGACGACAGGGACTTCAACTAATGAAAAACTGTTTTTT
CASRTTGTSTNEKLFF
>NA|TRBJ2-4|TRBV7-8
TGTGCCAGCAGCTTGTGGGCTAATGAGGCCAAAAACATTCAGTACTTC
CASSLWANEAKNIQYF
>TRBD2|TRBJ2-3|TRBV10-1
TGCGCCACCCGAAGCGGGAGGGCCCCCACAGATACGCAGTATTTT
CATRSGRAPTDTQYF
>NA|TRBJ2-7|TRBV11-3
TGTGCCAGCAGCTTAAAAAGCGGTACCTACGAGCAGTACTTC
CASSLKSGTYEQYF
>NA|TRBJ1-4|TRBV19
TGTGCCAGTAGTATATCTCCGACTAATGAAAAACTGTTTTTT
CASSISPTNEKLFF
>TRBD2|TRBJ2-7|TRBV6-5
TGTGCCAGCAGCCGGACTAGCGGGAGGGCGAACGAGCAGTACTTC
CASSRTSGRANEQYF
>NA|TRBJ1-3|TRBV5-1
TGCGCCAGCAGCTTCGAGGACACCATATATTTT
CASSFEDTIYF
>NA|TRBJ1-5|TRBV5-6
TGTGCCAGCAGCTTGCTTACTACAGGCTTCGGCAATCAGCCCCAGCATTTT
CASSLLTTGFGNQPQHF
>NA|TRBJ2-3|TRBV30
TGTGCCTGGAGGGACTGGGGAGCCAGCACAGATACGCAGTATTTT
CAWRDWGASTDTQYF
>TRBD1|TRBJ1-5|TRBV28
TGTGCCAGCAGGTCTCCAGGACAGGGTAATCAGCCCCAGCATTTT
CASRSPGQGNQPQHF
>NA|TRBJ2-7|TRBV6-5
TGTGCCAGCAGTTACGGCACTACAAAACTAGCCTACGAGCAGTACTTC
CASSYGTTKLAYEQYF
>NA|TRBJ2-2|TRBV11-2
TGTGCCAGCGAGGGCCGGAGTATGGACGGGGAGCTGTTTTTT
CASEGRSMDGELFF
>NA|TRBJ1-5|TRBV6-1
TGTGCCAGCAGGCACGGGGGGGGCAATCAGCCCCAGCATTTT
CASRHGGGNQPQHF
>NA|TRBJ2-5|TRBV9
TGTGCCAGCAGCGTACGGCAGGGCCAAGAGACCCAGTACTTC
CASSVRQGQETQYF
>TRBD2|TRBJ2-3|TRBV11-3
TGTGCCAGCAGCTTAGATCTGCCCGTAGCGGGGGTATCGGATTTT
CASSLDLPVAGVSDF
>NA|TRBJ1-5|TRBV9
TGTGCCAGCAGCGTAGAGGGGGGGCAAGGCCAGCCCCAGCATTTT
CASSVEGGQGQPQHF
>TRBD1|TRBJ2-1|TRBV5-4
TGTGCCAGCAGCGCCGGACAGGGGGCTGAGAATGAGCAGTTCTTC
CASSAGQGAENEQFF
>NA|TRBJ1-3|TRBV7-2
TGTGCCAGCAGCTTAGCGCGCCGGAGCTCTGGAAACACCATATATTTT
CASSLARRSSGNTIYF
>NA|TRBJ2-1|TRBV11-1
TGTGCCAGCAGCTCGAGGACTCTCTCCTACAATGAGCAGTTCTTC
CASSSRTLSYNEQFF
>TRBD2|TRBJ2-2|TRBV5-4
TGTGCCAGCAGCCCCCCCGGGGGGGGTTCGACCGGGGAGCTGTTTTTT
CASSPPGGGSTGELFF